These 30 T cell receptor beta chains share one sample of origin, sequenced in a study of siplizumab effects on memory and regulatory T cells (dated by TCRdb to between 2018 and 2020). Library method: the immunoSEQ multiplex PCR assay. TCRdb limited this immuneACCESS table to in-frame rearrangements with V and J called. A share of clones is missing; checked studies link under half to unresolved V genes, and the rest is unexplained. Recorded for this sample are approximately 94,000 clones; approximately 91% of them occurred a single time. About 0.15% of the sample is in the top ten clones. The specimen sequenced was CD4+ T cells sorted from blood. The receptors shown here come from a human donor in good health.

The V call is TRBV6-5, the J call TRBJ2-7; D ambiguous. The germline CDR1 and CDR2 sequences are MNHEY and SVGAGI. V was cut by 0 bases and J by 1 base, with 10 bases left in between. The CDR3 totals 15 residues. The CDR3 spells CASSYSDTLSYEQYF. CDR3 nucleotide sequence: TGTGCCAGCAGTTACTCTGACACCCTATCCTACGAGCAGTACTTC.

The rearrangement links TRBV28 to TRBJ1-6; weak D call: TRBD1 (5 bases). The CDR3 spans 13 residues. The ends were cut back, 5 bases at V and 12 bases at J, with 14 bases in the middle. In germline, CDR1 is MDHEN, CDR2 SYDVKM. The CDR3 is CASSVRDPRPLHF. The CDR3 DNA follows: TGTGCCAGCAGTGTCCGGGACCCCCGACCCCTCCACTTT.

The rearrangement uses TRBV6-5 and TRBJ1-1; 7 bases are a match to TRBD1. The CDR3 has 14 amino acids. The junction had 8 bases not matched to a gene; V was cut back by 5 bases and J by 5 bases. CDR1 and CDR2 from the germline V gene are MNHEY and SVGAGI. The CDR3 is CASSKTGWGTEAFF. DNA for the CDR3: TGTGCCAGCAGTAAGACAGGGTGGGGTACTGAAGCTTTCTTT.

The chain has TRBV4-1 and TRBJ2-1; 15 positions match TRBD2. The V gene end was trimmed by 3 bases and the J gene end by 9 bases; junction bases not matched to a gene: 6. Per the germline V gene, CDR1 is MGHRA and CDR2 is YSYEKL. The CDR3 contains 16 residues. The chain's CDR3 is CASSHGLAGGISEQFF. Here the CDR3 DNA reads TGCGCCAGCAGCCATGGACTAGCGGGGGGGATATCTGAGCAGTTCTTC.

This chain connects TRBV15 to TRBJ2-5; the D is unclear. The J call is doubtful: the DNA matches TRBJ2-7 better. CDR3 length equals 19 residues. Germline lookup yields CDR1 LNHNV and CDR2 YYDKDF (reference sequence). In nucleotides, the CDR3 is TGTGCCACCAGCACACGTTCCCCTAGTCCTCGGGTAGGGCTTTACGAGCAGTACTTC. Amino acid sequence: CATSTRSPSPRVGLYEQYF.

The J gene is TRBJ2-1, the V gene TRBV5-4; 10 nucleotides line up with TRBD1. The trim removed 9 bases at V and 0 bases at J, leaving 15 bases unmatched. This CDR3 spans 18 amino acids. Per the germline V gene, CDR1 is SGHNT and CDR2 is YYREEE (reference sequence). The DNA for the CDR3 is TGTGCCATCGATGAGACAGGGGGCTTCAGGAGCTCCTACAATGAGCAGTTCTTC. Translated: CAIDETGGFRSSYNEQFF. The whole variable domain, remainder taken from reference TRBV5-4 and TRBJ2-1, is ETGVTQSPTHLIKTRGQQVTLRCSSQSGHNTVSWYQQALGQGPQFIFQYYREEENGRGNFPPRFSGLQFPNYSSELNVNALELDDSALYLCAIDETGGFRSSYNEQFFGPGTRLTVL.

CDR3 nucleotides: TGCAGTGCCACTGGACCAAATGAGCAGTTCTTC. Translated: CSATGPNEQFF. V is TRBV20-1 and J is TRBJ2-1; no firm D call. Trimming took 6 bases from V and 7 from J, leaving 10 bases between them. The germline V gene has CDR1 DFQATT and CDR2 SNEGSKA (reference sequence). This CDR3 has 11 amino acids.

The chain is built from TRBV7-9 and TRBJ2-3, with TRBD1 matching 8 bases. J was trimmed by 4 bases and V by 7 bases; bases with no gene match: 13. The CDR3 has 16 residues. Germline values: CDR1 SEHNR, CDR2 FQNEAQ (reference sequence). The CDR3 loop is CASIQGQASIPDTQYF. CDR3 DNA sequence: TGTGCCAGCATCCAGGGACAGGCCTCAATCCCAGATACGCAGTATTTT.

This rearrangement joins TRBV7-9 to TRBJ2-7; the D is unclear. CDR3 length: 15 residues. V lost 4 bases and J 0 bases, leaving 13 bases between the germline ends. The germline V gene encodes CDR1 SEHNR and CDR2 FQNEAQ (reference sequence). CDR3 nucleotide sequence: TGTGCCAGCAGCTCGGTTATACCCCTCTCCTACGAGCAGTACTTC. Translating gives CASSSVIPLSYEQYF.

This clone was seen a few times. The chain links TRBV9 to TRBJ1-6, with TRBD1 as a possible D gene (6 bases). In germline, CDR1 is SGDLS, CDR2 YYNGEE. With 4 bases removed from V and 7 bases from J, the gap between germline ends came to 12 bases. This CDR3 region has 14 residues. CDR3 bases: TGTGCCAGCAGCCCGGGGGCAGGGAATTCACCCCTCCACTTT. Its protein is CASSPGAGNSPLHF.

V and J are TRBV9 and TRBJ1-5; 7 bases match TRBD1. This CDR3 is built from 14 residues. Trimming cost V 2 bases and J 10 bases; bases outside gene matches: 9. Per germline, CDR1 SGDLS and CDR2 YYNGEE. CDR3 residues: CASSVGTDWFPQHF. The CDR3 DNA reads as TGTGCCAGCAGCGTTGGGACAGACTGGTTTCCCCAGCATTTT.

CDR3 in amino acids: CASSPGQGKETGELFF. The CDR3 nucleotides are TGCGCCAGCAGCCCGGGACAGGGGAAAGAGACCGGGGAGCTGTTTTTT. V is TRBV5-1 and J is TRBJ2-2, with TRBD1 matching over 10 bases. This CDR3 is built from 16 residues. Germline lookup yields CDR1 SGHRS and CDR2 YFSETQ. V gave up 4 bases and J gave up 5 bases; unmatched junction bases: 8. Complete variable domain (other parts from reference TRBV5-1 and TRBJ2-2): KAGVTQTPRYLIKTRGQQVTLSCSPISGHRSVSWYQQTPGQGLQFLFEYFSETQRNKGNFPGRFSGRQFSNSRSEMNVSTLELGDSALYLCASSPGQGKETGELFFGEGSRLTVL.

The chain uses TRBV6-1 and TRBJ2-7; 14 positions match TRBD2. From germline, CDR1 is MNHNS and CDR2 SASEGT. V trimming: 8 bases; J trimming: 0 bases; junction bases outside the gene matches: 9. The CDR3 runs 17 residues. The CDR3 loop reads CASGAGTSGGYSYEQYF. CDR3 bases: TGTGCCAGCGGTGCGGGGACTAGCGGGGGCTACTCCTACGAGCAGTACTTC.

V is TRBV18 and J is TRBJ2-3; TRBD1 is a possible D gene (5 bases). Trimming shortened V by 0 bases and J by 2 bases, and 12 bases separated the two germline ends. The germline CDR1 and CDR2 sequences are KGHSH and LQKENI. The CDR3 consists of 16 residues. The CDR3, as DNA: TGTGCCAGCTCACCACCCAACAGGAGATACACAGATACGCAGTATTTT. It codes for CASSPPNRRYTDTQYF.

The chain joins TRBV7-2 to TRBJ1-4; no definite D call. CDR3 length: 14 amino acids. Trimming took 0 bases from V and 4 from J, leaving 6 bases between them. Germline CDR1 and CDR2: SGHTA and FQGNSA. The CDR3, as DNA: TGTGCCAGCAGCTTAGCGCCAGATAATGAAAAACTGTTTTTT. This gives the protein CASSLAPDNEKLFF.

V and J are TRBV5-1 and TRBJ1-1, with 7 bases fitting TRBD1. The CDR3 extends over 14 amino acids. Germline loops: CDR1 SGHRS, CDR2 YFSETQ. Trimming at V came to 4 bases and at J to 4 bases, leaving 7 bases not matched to a gene. The CDR3 here is CASSQTGLGTEAFF. In DNA form, the CDR3 reads TGCGCCAGCAGCCAGACAGGGTTGGGCACTGAAGCTTTCTTT.

The chain carries TRBV2 and TRBJ2-3; tentative D call: TRBD1 (5 bases). CDR1 is SNHLY and CDR2 is FYNNEI in the germline V gene. This CDR3 contains 13 residues. The V and J ends lost 8 bases and 0 bases respectively, with 9 bases between them. The DNA for the CDR3 is TGTGCCAGCCACCGACAGAGCACAGATACGCAGTATTTT. As protein: CASHRQSTDTQYF.

This clone occurred a few times. For the CDR3, the DNA is TGTGCCAGCAGCCAGGACTGGAATCAGCCCCAGCATTTT. Its protein is CASSQDWNQPQHF. This sequence joins TRBV6-4 and TRBJ1-5, with D unclear. The germline V gene encodes CDR1 MRHNA and CDR2 SNTAGT. The CDR3 length is 13 residues. Trimming removed 6 bases at V and 4 bases at J, with 10 bases between.

In this sample, this clone turned up once. V is TRBV14 and J is TRBJ2-7; no definite D call. The CDR3 runs to 12 residues. Germline values: CDR1 SGHDN, CDR2 FVKESK. V lost 1 base to trimming and J lost 4 bases, with 5 bases between them. As DNA, the CDR3 is TGTGCCAGCAGCCAAGGGGCGTACGAGCAGTACTTC. It is translated as CASSQGAYEQYF. The full variable domain, in which reference TRBV14 and TRBJ2-7 provide the parts outside the CDR3, is EAGVTQFPSHSVIEKGQTVTLRCDPISGHDNLYWYRRVMGKEIKFLLHFVKESKQDESGMPNNRFLAERTGGTYSTLKVQPAELEDSGVYFCASSQGAYEQYFGPGTRLTVT.

The rearrangement uses TRBV7-6 and TRBJ2-5; 8 bases are shared with TRBD2. Germline trimming cut 4 bases from V and 5 bases from J; bases unmatched to any gene: 6. CDR3 length: 14 residues. The germline CDR1 and CDR2 sequences are SGHVS and FNYEAQ. The CDR3 is CASSSRSGVETQYF. CDR3 DNA: TGTGCCAGCAGCTCCCGTAGCGGGGTGGAGACCCAGTACTTC. Full variable domain (missing parts from reference TRBV7-6 and TRBJ2-5): GAGVSQSPRYKVTKRGQDVALRCDPISGHVSLYWYRQALGQGPEFLTYFNYEAQQDKSGLPNDRFSAERPEGSISTLTIQRTEQRDSAMYRCASSSRSGVETQYFGPGTRLLVL.

This chain links TRBV30 with TRBJ2-7, with D possibly TRBD1 on 6 matching bases. CDR1 is GTSNPN, CDR2 SVGIG, per germline (reference sequence). This CDR3 is 13 amino acids long. Trimming removed 0 bases at V and 2 bases at J, with 8 bases between. This CDR3 is CAWSVGGPYEQYF. CDR3 in DNA: TGTGCCTGGAGTGTAGGGGGACCCTACGAGCAGTACTTC.

The rearrangement links TRBV6-5 to TRBJ2-1; 8 bases match TRBD1. Trimming removed 2 bases from V and 7 bases from J; junction bases left unmatched: 4. CDR3 length: 14 amino acids. The germline CDR1 and CDR2 sequences are MNHEY and SVGAGI. The CDR3: CASSYQGALNEQFF. The CDR3 nucleotides are TGTGCCAGCAGTTACCAGGGGGCGTTGAATGAGCAGTTCTTC.

The DNA for the CDR3 is TGCGCCAGCACCTTATCTCCAGGGTCTGATCAGCCCCAGCATTTT. Translating gives CASTLSPGSDQPQHF. This chain uses TRBV5-1 with TRBJ1-5, with a tentative D call TRBD1 (5 bases). The CDR3 loop spans 15 amino acids. Per the germline V gene, CDR1 is SGHRS and CDR2 is YFSETQ. Deletions cut 6 bases from V and 5 bases from J, with 18 bases between.

The chain links TRBV5-4 to TRBJ2-7; tentatively, D is TRBD2 (7 bases). The germline V gene encodes CDR1 SGHNT and CDR2 YYREEE (reference sequence). The CDR3 covers 14 residues. Trimming took 0 bases from V and 6 from J, leaving 13 bases between them. The CDR3 sequence is CASSLVGGAREQYF. Written as DNA, the CDR3 is TGTGCCAGCAGCTTGGTTGGGGGGGCCCGCGAGCAGTACTTC.

This rearrangement joins TRBV4-1 to TRBJ1-1, with D possibly TRBD1 on 6 matching bases. The CDR3 is 15 residues long. V was shortened by 8 bases and J by 5 bases, with 21 bases between the two germline ends. Germline V CDR1 and CDR2: MGHRA, YSYEKL. CDR3 sequence reads: CASGSGARGVTEAFF. For the CDR3, the DNA is TGCGCCAGCGGGAGCGGGGCCAGGGGCGTAACTGAAGCTTTCTTT.

The gene calls are TRBV4-1 and TRBJ2-7; D may be TRBD1 or TRBD2 (5 bases each). Per germline, CDR1 MGHRA and CDR2 YSYEKL. V was shortened by 3 bases and J by 1 base, with 16 bases between the two germline ends. The CDR3 has 16 amino acids. CDR3 nucleotides: TGCGCCAGCAGCCATCCGGGACGCGGCCTTTCCTACGAGCAGTACTTC. It is translated as CASSHPGRGLSYEQYF.

The chain has TRBV10-2 and TRBJ2-1, with D tentatively TRBD2 (6 bases). This CDR3 has 15 residues. V lost 3 bases and J lost 2, with 11 bases in between. From germline, CDR1 is WSHSY and CDR2 SAAADI. CDR3 bases: TGCGCCAGCAGTGACTTGGAGGGTACCTACAATGAGCAGTTCTTC. Residues: CASSDLEGTYNEQFF.

The rearrangement joins TRBV12-5 to TRBJ1-6, with D possibly matching TRBD1 (6 bases). Germline CDR1 is LGHNT and CDR2 is FRNRAP. Trimming left V 0 bases short and J 7 bases short, with 10 bases between. This CDR3 comprises 15 residues. In DNA, the CDR3 is TGTGCTAGTGGTTTGGTCGGGACAAAGAATTCACCCCTCCACTTT. Its protein is CASGLVGTKNSPLHF.

The rearrangement uses TRBV6-1 and TRBJ1-4; D uncertain. Per the germline V gene, CDR1 is MNHNS and CDR2 is SASEGT. There are 14 residues in the CDR3. Trimming pared 5 bases from V and 3 bases from J, leaving 10 bases between. The CDR3 region has the DNA TGTGCCAGCAGTCCACTGTTCGCTAATGAAAAACTGTTTTTT. It specifies CASSPLFANEKLFF.

The genes are TRBV6-1 and TRBJ2-2; 8 nucleotides match TRBD1. CDR1 and CDR2 (germline): MNHNS, SASEGT. The CDR3 length is 15 residues. Losses at the gene ends were 4 bases for V and 4 bases for J; bases not matched to a gene: 5. CDR3 amino acids: CASSGQGLGTGELFF. The CDR3 coding sequence is TGTGCCAGCAGTGGACAGGGGTTGGGCACCGGGGAGCTGTTTTTT.